The 15 T cell receptor beta chains below come from one sample, sequenced in a study of human T cells and chemical hapten exposure. Time point: patch test 3, about 24 weeks after DPC sensitization. Treatment reported: therapeutic diphenylcyclopropenone sensitization with weekly scalp DPC. TCRdb redid the calling of the RACE reads with MiXCR, one entry per CDR3 protein. The table has about 160,000 distinct CDR3 sequences, roughly 26% seen once. The sequencing here drew on whole blood, taken in connection with sensitization to the hapten diphenylcyclopropenone (DPC). Every receptor here comes from a woman between 18 and 29 years old with alopecia areata. Some clones in this sample may be carry-over from other donors' samples.

This clonotype has just a few counts. V is TRBV7-9 and J is TRBJ2-7, with TRBD2 matching over 7 bases. The CDR3 has 15 amino acids. Germline lookup yields CDR1 SEHNR and CDR2 FQNEAQ (reference sequence). The trim removed 4 bases at V and 3 bases at J, leaving 9 bases unmatched. DNA for the CDR3: TGTGCCAGCAGCTCTCAGGGAGGCGGGAGCTACGAGCAGTACTTC. Its translation: CASSSQGGGSYEQYF.

This clonotype was observed a handful of times. V is TRBV4-3 and J is TRBJ2-3, with 12 bases matching TRBD2. The junction had 12 bases not matched to a gene; V was cut back by 0 bases and J by 2 bases. Germline assignment: CDR1 LGHNA and CDR2 YSLEER. The CDR3 totals 20 residues. This CDR3 is CASSQDIRRGLAGLTDTQYF. In nucleotides, the CDR3 is TGCGCCAGCAGCCAAGATATAAGGAGAGGACTAGCGGGACTCACAGATACGCAGTATTTT.

This clonotype turned up a few times. The chain employs TRBV6-2 or TRBV6-3 and TRBJ1-1; D is ambiguous. CDR3 length equals 12 residues. The ends were cut back, 4 bases at V and 8 bases at J, with 11 bases in the middle. Germline assignment: CDR1 MNHEY and CDR2 SVGEGT. CDR3 amino acids: CASSFGKGEAFF. CDR3 nucleotides: TGTGCCAGCAGTTTCGGGAAAGGAGAAGCTTTCTTT.

This clonotype has only a few counts. The chain is built from TRBV9 and TRBJ2-7; D assignment may be TRBD1 or TRBD2 (6 bases each). V was clipped by 3 bases and J by 0 bases, with 16 bases between them. Per the germline V gene, CDR1 is SGDLS and CDR2 is YYNGEE. The CDR3 runs to 16 residues. The CDR3: CASSGGSWGASYEQYF. In DNA, the CDR3 is TGTGCCAGCAGCGGAGGTTCGTGGGGGGCCTCCTACGAGCAGTACTTC.

The chain has TRBV6-5 and TRBJ2-1, with 7 bases aligning to TRBD2. V lost 6 bases, J lost 7 bases, and 9 bases stayed unmatched. The CDR3 spans 14 residues. Looked up from germline, CDR1 is MNHEY and CDR2 is SVGAGI. The DNA of the CDR3 is TGTGCCAGCAGACGGACTAGGAGTGGGAATGAGCAGTTCTTC. It translates to CASRRTRSGNEQFF.

The chain employs TRBV5-1 and TRBJ1-1; a possible D gene is TRBD1 (5 bases). CDR3 size: 16 residues. The V end lost 0 bases, the J end lost 0 bases, and 12 bases lay between the germline ends. The V gene's germline CDR1 is SGHRS and CDR2 YFSETQ. The CDR3 region is CASSLGQIFMNTEAFF. The DNA for the CDR3 is TGCGCCAGCAGCTTGGGACAGATTTTCATGAACACTGAAGCTTTCTTT. The full variable domain, rest sourced from reference TRBV5-1 and TRBJ1-1, is KAGVTQTPRYLIKTRGQQVTLSCSPISGHRSVSWYQQTPGQGLQFLFEYFSETQRNKGNFPGRFSGRQFSNSRSEMNVSTLELGDSALYLCASSLGQIFMNTEAFFGQGTRLTVV.

This chain connects TRBV20-1 to TRBJ1-2; 7 bases align to TRBD1. The V gene's germline CDR1 is DFQATT and CDR2 SNEGSKA (reference sequence). The CDR3 totals 15 residues. The V and J ends lost 0 bases and 4 bases, in that order; junction bases with no gene match: 8. The CDR3 loop reads CSARDHRGYPYGYTF. In DNA, the CDR3 is TGCAGTGCTAGAGACCACAGGGGCTACCCCTATGGCTACACCTTC.

This clonotype was counted between two and nine times. This rearrangement joins TRBV25-1 to TRBJ1-1; TRBD1 might be the D (5 bases). Trimming removed 4 bases from V and 9 bases from J, with 6 bases in between. CDR1 is MGHDK and CDR2 is SYGVNS in the germline V gene. The length of the CDR3 is 10 residues. Written as DNA, the CDR3 is TGTGCCAGCAGTGGACAGCAAGCTTTCTTT. It specifies CASSGQQAFF.

This clonotype has only a few counts. The chain joins TRBV14 to TRBJ2-3; D unclear. V lost 0 bases to trimming and J lost 0 bases, with 10 bases between them. Germline V CDR1 and CDR2: SGHDN, FVKESK. The CDR3 length is 16 residues. In DNA, the CDR3 is TGTGCCAGCAGCCAAGATCCTGGGAAAAGCACAGATACGCAGTATTTT. It codes for CASSQDPGKSTDTQYF.

This clonotype was seen only a few times. This chain connects TRBV4-2 to TRBJ2-1, with 9 bases fitting TRBD2. The ends lost 0 bases at V and 10 bases at J; junction bases unmatched: 7. Germline V gene sequence: CDR1 LGHNA, CDR2 YNFKEQ. CDR3 length: 15 amino acids. CDR3 region: CASSQEGVAGEEQFF. The CDR3 DNA sequence: TGTGCCAGCAGCCAAGAGGGGGTAGCGGGAGAGGAGCAGTTCTTC.

V is TRBV4-3 and J is TRBJ1-1, with 7 bases identical to TRBD1. The CDR3 loop spans 15 amino acids. Trimming took 0 bases from V and 4 from J; bases not matched to a gene: 5. Germline V gene lookup returns CDR1 LGHNA and CDR2 YSLEER. The CDR3 region is CASSQEPGGRTEAFF. For the CDR3, the DNA is TGCGCCAGCAGCCAAGAACCAGGGGGTCGCACTGAAGCTTTCTTT.

This clonotype was seen more than once but under ten times. CDR3 protein: CASSYGYRATEAFF. DNA of the CDR3: TGTGCCAGCAGTTACGGCTACCGGGCCACTGAAGCTTTCTTT. The chain is built from TRBV6-2 or TRBV6-3 and TRBJ1-1; D is undetermined. CDR1 and CDR2 (germline): MNHEY, SVGEGT. This CDR3 spans 14 amino acids. V was trimmed by 2 bases and J by 4 bases, leaving 11 bases between them.

This clonotype has only one observation. This chain links TRBV7-7 with TRBJ2-1; D gene ambiguous. V lost 3 bases and J 8 bases, leaving 14 bases between the germline ends. The V gene's germline CDR1 is SSHAT and CDR2 FNYEAQ (reference sequence). There are 14 residues in the CDR3. DNA of the CDR3: TGTGCCAGCAGCTTGGGATCCGCGTCCGATGAGCAGTTCTTC. Translated, it gives CASSLGSASDEQFF.

The CDR3 bases are TGTGCCAGCAGCCCCCCCCCGGGAGGCCCCTCAGATACGCAGTATTTT. Translation gives CASSPPPGGPSDTQYF. The chain carries TRBV9 and TRBJ2-3, with 7 bases matching TRBD2. Trimming cost V 4 bases and J 4 bases; bases outside gene matches: 12. CDR1 and CDR2 (germline): SGDLS, YYNGEE. The CDR3 is 16 residues long.

The chain couples TRBV7-2 to TRBJ2-1; 11 bases line up with TRBD2. Trimming removed 0 bases from V and 2 bases from J; junction bases left unmatched: 0. CDR3 length equals 16 residues. Looked up from germline, CDR1 is SGHTA and CDR2 is FQGNSA. CDR3 protein: CASSLASGGAYNEQFF. The CDR3 DNA is TGTGCCAGCAGCTTAGCTAGCGGGGGGGCCTACAATGAGCAGTTCTTC.